This T cell receptor (beta chain) originates from a study of control samples from healthy donors and cancer patients. Profiling relied on immunoSEQ multiplex PCR, and the TCRdb table lists in-frame clones only, not all of them. Of 110,000 or so clones listed, approximately 84% were seen once; the top ten hold 5% to 8.5%. The TCR originated in a young man in good health. The sequenced material came from blood.

The DNA of the CDR3 is TGCGCCAGCAGCTCCCTTCCCGGCTACGAGCAGTACTTC. Translation: CASSSLPGYEQYF. The chain joins TRBV4-3 to TRBJ2-7, with no clear D. This CDR3 is built from 13 residues. V gave up 5 bases and J gave up 3 bases, with 11 bases separating them. Germline V gene lookup returns CDR1 LGHNA and CDR2 YSLEER.